This T cell receptor beta chain was profiled in a study of cytomegalovirus exposure and HLA in healthy donors. Study results and limitations: A missense variant in DCLRE1C was later tied to TCR beta V- and J-gene trimming. Altogether, some 160 TCR beta chains were recorded as cytomegalovirus-associated. Analysis was performed later, and it showed HLA-associated TCR beta chains to be more clonally expanded than equally common others.

This clone was seen more than once but under ten times. Antigen specificity is unknown. Vbeta (60) and Jbeta (13) primers were used in the PCR. This table comes from immunoSEQ multiplex PCR, and its TCRdb copy is limited to in-frame clones, with some not included. The table has 85,000 to 100,000 clones, 64% seen once; the top ten hold more than 2.5%. Per germline, CDR1 LNHDA and CDR2 SQIVND (reference sequence). Trimming pared 1 base from V and 0 bases from J, leaving 10 bases between. The CDR3 extends over 16 amino acids. This TCR was sampled from a man aged 55 to 70 in good health and CMV-seronegative. The chain couples TRBV19 to TRBJ1-5; tentatively, D is TRBD1 (5 bases). The specimen was PBMCs. The CDR3 region has the DNA TGTGCCAGTAGTATAGGCAGGGTGGGTAGCAATCAGCCCCAGCATTTT. It codes for CASSIGRVGSNQPQHF.